One and the same sample provided the 7 T cell receptor beta chains below, sequenced in a study of CD8 T cells in ankylosing spondylitis. Study-wide results and caveats: It appeared that ankylosing spondylitis blood was characterized by a TCR beta motif of eight highly homologous variants.

TCRdb re-analysed the 5' RACE reads in MiXCR, keeping a single row per CDR3 protein. The profile shows around 770,000 distinct CDR3 sequences, 15% to 20% of them singletons. Their specific antigens are unknown. Material: blood, either unsorted or a sorted T cell fraction (not recorded which). These receptors all come from a male donor with ankylosing spondylitis.

A few counts support this clonotype. V is TRBV20-1 and J is TRBJ1-2; D ambiguous. The ends were cut back, 5 bases at V and 4 bases at J, with 17 bases in the middle. The CDR3 spans 14 residues. Germline assignment: CDR1 DFQATT and CDR2 SNEGSKA (reference sequence). CDR3 bases: TGCAGTGCTTGCGATAGGTCGAGCTTCTATGGCTACACCTTC. Its translation: CSACDRSSFYGYTF.

V and J are TRBV30 and TRBJ2-1; D is unclear. Between the trimmed V and J ends, which lost 3 bases and 12 bases, there was a span of 21 bases. Germline V gene lookup returns CDR1 GTSNPN and CDR2 SVGIG (reference sequence). CDR3 length equals 14 residues. The CDR3 region has the DNA TGTGCCTGGAGCCCCCAGTCGCAGGCCCACGTGCAGTTCTTC. This codes for CAWSPQSQAHVQFF.

The chain has TRBV2 and TRBJ1-6; 8 nucleotides align to TRBD1. Looked up from germline, CDR1 is SNHLY and CDR2 is FYNNEI. Trimming cost V 2 bases and J 9 bases; bases outside gene matches: 6. The CDR3 sequence is 15 residues long. The CDR3 spells CASSESRGPGSPLHF. The CDR3 nucleotides are TGTGCCAGCAGTGAAAGCAGGGGGCCCGGTTCACCCCTCCACTTT.

This clonotype was observed a single time. This chain links TRBV6-1 with TRBJ2-3; the D gene is possibly TRBD2 (6 bases). Per the germline V gene, CDR1 is MNHNS and CDR2 is SASEGT. The length of the CDR3 is 14 residues. V gave up 5 bases and J gave up 6 bases, with 15 bases separating them. The CDR3 bases are TGTGCCAGCAGTCTGGACACGAGCGGGGATACGCAGTATTTT. It codes for CASSLDTSGDTQYF.

This clonotype was seen a handful of times. The chain joins TRBV19 to TRBJ2-1; the D is unclear. This CDR3 is 14 amino acids long. The germline V and J ends were trimmed by 5 bases and 5 bases, with 13 bases remaining between them. Germline V gene lookup returns CDR1 LNHDA and CDR2 SQIVND (reference sequence). The CDR3 here is CASSSPWSNNEQFF. DNA for the CDR3: TGTGCCAGTAGTTCCCCTTGGTCTAACAATGAGCAGTTCTTC.

This clonotype was seen a few times. V and J are TRBV12-3 or TRBV12-4 and TRBJ2-1; TRBD2 is a possible D gene (5 bases). V lost 4 bases and J 10 bases, leaving 11 bases between the germline ends. The CDR3 totals 12 residues. CDR3 loop: CASSSSGVEQFF. CDR3 DNA sequence: TGTGCCAGCAGTTCCTCCGGGGTAGAGCAGTTCTTC.

The chain has TRBV9 and TRBJ1-6, with D unclear. Trimming cost V 4 bases and J 10 bases, with 15 bases left between them. The CDR3 is 14 residues long. Looked up from germline, CDR1 is SGDLS and CDR2 is YYNGEE. The CDR3 reads CASSPPSVGSPLHF. For the CDR3, the DNA is TGTGCCAGCAGCCCACCATCAGTTGGATCACCCCTCCACTTT.